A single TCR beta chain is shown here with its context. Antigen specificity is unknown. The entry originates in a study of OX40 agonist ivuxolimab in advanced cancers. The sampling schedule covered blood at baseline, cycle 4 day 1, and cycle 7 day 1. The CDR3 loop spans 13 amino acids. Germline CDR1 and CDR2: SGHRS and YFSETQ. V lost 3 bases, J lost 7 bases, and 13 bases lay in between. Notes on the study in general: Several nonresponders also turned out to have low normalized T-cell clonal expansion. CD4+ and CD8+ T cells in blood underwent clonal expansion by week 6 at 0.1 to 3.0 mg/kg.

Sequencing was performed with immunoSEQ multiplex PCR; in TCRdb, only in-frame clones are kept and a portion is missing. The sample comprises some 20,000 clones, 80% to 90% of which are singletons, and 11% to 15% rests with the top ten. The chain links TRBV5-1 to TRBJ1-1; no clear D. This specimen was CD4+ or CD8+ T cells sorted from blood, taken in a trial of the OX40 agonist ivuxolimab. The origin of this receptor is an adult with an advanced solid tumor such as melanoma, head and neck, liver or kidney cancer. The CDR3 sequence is CASSSGVLNEAFF. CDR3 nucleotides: TGCGCCAGCAGCTCCGGGGTGTTGAATGAAGCTTTCTTT. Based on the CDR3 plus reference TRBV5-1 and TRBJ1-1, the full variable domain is KAGVTQTPRYLIKTRGQQVTLSCSPISGHRSVSWYQQTPGQGLQFLFEYFSETQRNKGNFPGRFSGRQFSNSRSEMNVSTLELGDSALYLCASSSGVLNEAFFGQGTRLTVV.